A single sample gave rise to the 9 T cell receptor beta chains below, sequenced in a study of long-term antiretroviral therapy in people with HIV. Running of the v3.0 immunoSEQ assay took place at survey level. The data were produced by immunoSEQ multiplex PCR, yet TCRdb's version contains in-frame clones alone and is incomplete. The repertoire holds roughly 12,000 clones, under 85% seen once, with roughly 15% in the top ten. The material was unsorted PBMCs, obtained 3.4 years after starting antiretroviral therapy. These receptors came from a man aged 35 to 55 with HIV.

Only one count was recorded for this clone. This sequence joins TRBV7-8 and TRBJ2-1; 11 bases agree with TRBD2. Trimming at V came to 5 bases and at J to 7 bases, leaving 13 bases not matched to a gene. The CDR3 spans 17 residues. Germline V lookup: CDR1 SGHVS, CDR2 FQNEAQ. The CDR3 is CASSVGGLAGGRNEQFF. For the CDR3, the DNA is TGTGCCAGCAGCGTCGGCGGTCTAGCGGGAGGCAGGAATGAGCAGTTCTTC.

This clone was seen only once. V is TRBV2 and J is TRBJ2-7; 10 bases map to TRBD1. The CDR3 is 15 residues long. Germline V gives CDR1 SNHLY, CDR2 FYNNEI. Germline trimming cut 4 bases from V and 2 bases from J; bases unmatched to any gene: 5. In nucleotides, the CDR3 is TGTGCCAGCAGTGGGTTCGGGACAGGGGCCTACGAGCAGTACTTC. Amino acid sequence: CASSGFGTGAYEQYF. Combining the CDR3 with reference TRBV2 and TRBJ2-7 gives the whole variable domain EPEVTQTPSHQVTQMGQEVILRCVPISNHLYFYWYRQILGQKVEFLVSFYNNEISEKSEIFDDQFSVERPDGSNFTLKIRSTKLEDSAMYFCASSGFGTGAYEQYFGPGTRLTVT.

With respect to this clone: Other DNA variants within this sample encode the same CDR3. The J gene is TRBJ2-1, the V gene TRBV27; D is unclear. This CDR3 contains 14 residues. Germline loops: CDR1 MNHEY, CDR2 SMNVEV (reference sequence). The V and J ends lost 2 bases and 3 bases respectively, with 8 bases between them. CDR3 amino acids: CASSLGAGYNEQFF. DNA of the CDR3: TGTGCCAGCAGTTTAGGTGCTGGCTACAATGAGCAGTTCTTC.

V is TRBV28 and J is TRBJ2-2; tentative D call: TRBD2 (6 bases). The CDR3 loop spans 15 amino acids. The V end lost 3 bases, the J end lost 4 bases, and 12 bases lay between the germline ends. Germline V gene sequence: CDR1 MDHEN, CDR2 SYDVKM. The CDR3 DNA sequence: TGTGCCAGCAGTTTCGTTCAGGGAGGCACCGGGGAGCTGTTTTTT. This sequence encodes CASSFVQGGTGELFF.

V and J are TRBV7-3 and TRBJ2-2; TRBD1 matches at 9 bases. The CDR3 is 18 residues long. Looked up from germline, CDR1 is SGHTA and CDR2 is FQGTGA. V was clipped by 0 bases and J by 5 bases; unmatched bases: 10. CDR3 sequence reads: CASSLTFRGQGGTGELFF. The CDR3 DNA reads TGTGCCAGCAGCTTAACGTTTCGGGGACAGGGAGGAACCGGGGAGCTGTTTTTT.

The V call is TRBV7-6, the J call TRBJ1-4; a possible D gene is TRBD1 (5 bases). The CDR3 sequence is 15 residues long. The V gene lost 0 bases and the J gene lost 7 bases, with 12 bases spanning the gap. CDR1 is SGHVS and CDR2 is FNYEAQ in the germline V gene. CDR3 DNA: TGTGCCAGCAGCTTAGCGGGGACCGTTGGTGAAAAACTGTTTTTT. Encoded protein: CASSLAGTVGEKLFF.

J is TRBJ2-5 and V is TRBV5-6; the match to TRBD1 covers 10 bases. V dropped 0 bases and J dropped 5; count of bases not matched to a gene: 4. The germline V gene encodes CDR1 SGHDT and CDR2 YYEEEE. CDR3 length: 15 residues. CDR3 nucleotide sequence: TGTGCCAGCAGCTTGGGACAGGGGGCCTGGGAGACCCAGTACTTC. Translated: CASSLGQGAWETQYF.

The chain couples TRBV7-9 to TRBJ2-7; 9 bases are a match to TRBD1. Germline values: CDR1 SEHNR, CDR2 FQNEAQ (reference sequence). The CDR3 runs 13 residues. After removal of 10 bases from V and 5 bases from J, the junction contained 9 bases not matched to a gene. This CDR3 reads CAIPGQGIHEQYF. CDR3 nucleotide sequence: TGTGCCATCCCGGGACAGGGCATCCACGAGCAGTACTTC.

The chain employs TRBV5-6 and TRBJ2-5, with 10 bases identical to TRBD2. The V and J ends lost 6 bases and 5 bases, in that order; junction bases with no gene match: 10. The V gene's germline CDR1 is SGHDT and CDR2 YYEEEE. The CDR3 extends over 15 amino acids. The CDR3 protein is CASTLTQAGGETQYF. CDR3 bases: TGTGCCAGCACCCTGACCCAAGCGGGAGGGGAGACCCAGTACTTC.